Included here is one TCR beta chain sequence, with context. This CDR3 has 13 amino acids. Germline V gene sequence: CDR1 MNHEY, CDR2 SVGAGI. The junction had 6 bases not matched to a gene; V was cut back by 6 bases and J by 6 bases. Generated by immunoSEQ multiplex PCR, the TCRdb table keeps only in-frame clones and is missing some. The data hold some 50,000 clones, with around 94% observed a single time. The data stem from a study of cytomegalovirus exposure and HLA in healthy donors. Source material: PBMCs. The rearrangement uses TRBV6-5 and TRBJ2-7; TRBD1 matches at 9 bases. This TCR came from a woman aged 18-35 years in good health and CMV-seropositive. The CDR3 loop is CASRQGAVSEQYF. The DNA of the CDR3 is TGTGCCAGCAGACAGGGGGCTGTTAGCGAGCAGTACTTC.